This record covers a single T cell receptor (beta chain). Its antigen is still unknown. Base qualities are missing; no much larger clone stands one base away. Uncultured memory T cell samples were sequenced directly after ex vivo isolation. From peripheral blood mononuclear cells, the researchers isolated CD4+ total memory, central memory, effector memory and circulating T follicular helper cells. This entry comes from a study of CD4 T cell repertoires in COVID-19 (dated by TCRdb to the early 2020s). Study-level background: To analyze cross-reactivity, the CFSE-low cells were expanded with IL-2 for under eleven days and then labeled again and restimulated with spike proteins from other coronaviruses. TCR Vbeta repertoire analysis of SARS-CoV-2-reactive T cells was conducted at the subset level in a few recovered individuals. Naturally processed CD4+ T cell responses to SARS-CoV-2 spike and nucleoprotein were characterized in COVID-19-recovered individuals, and clonal composition was assessed by TCR Vbeta sequencing. Points the paper makes about the study in general: Several of the most expanded SARS-CoV-2-reactive clonotypes were found to be shared between two or all three memory subsets, suggesting intraclonal diversification. Between roughly 6.5 and 28% of SARS-CoV-2 clonotypes were also detected in SARS-CoV and/or HKU1 spike-stimulated secondary cultures, consistent with cross-reactivity.

The library was built by means of the immunoSEQ multiplex PCR assay. Under the source paper's analysis protocol: The Chao-Jaccard similarity index and the number of shared clonotypes were used to measure repertoire overlap between subsets. The table was pulled from immuneACCESS by TCRdb, which kept in-frame rearrangements only. Such tables lose some clones; where checked, under half of the loss comes from unresolved V genes, and the rest has no known cause. V and J calls and clone size are copied from that table; D and trimming were computed from the DNA. This sample gives 20,000 to 25,000 clones in total; roughly 91% of them show up just once. In total, the top ten clones hold roughly 0.6% of the sample. Trimming takes 6 bases from V and 8 bases from J, and the germline ends sit 19 bases apart. CDR3 length: 14 amino acids, cysteine to phenylalanine. The sequence is cut down to CDR3 DNA, 42 bases in frame from base 1. Looking up the germline V gene (reference sequence) yields CDR1 MNHNY and CDR2 SVGAGI.

This receptor was taken from a human donor who had COVID-19. The chain is made from TRBV6-6 and TRBJ1-2, with the D gene not clear enough to name. The material sequenced was central memory CD4+ T cells from blood, taken before the COVID-19 pandemic. In light of the paper, this sample's cell subset or site label describes: CD4+ T central memory cells. The CDR3 has the sequence CASSPNEAVNGYTF. In nucleotide form, the sequence is TGTGCCAGCAGCCCCAATGAGGCGGTGAACGGCTACACCTTC.